Detailed here is one T cell receptor beta chain. Generated by immunoSEQ multiplex PCR, the TCRdb table keeps only in-frame clones and is missing some. Altogether approximately 250,000 clones are present, more than 85% being singletons, with the ten largest covering around 5%. Trimming shortened V by 7 bases and J by 3 bases, and 16 bases separated the two germline ends. The CDR3 runs 15 residues. Germline V gene lookup returns CDR1 LNHDA and CDR2 SQIVND (reference sequence). This specimen comes from a study of blood T cell repertoires in COVID-19. Study context: From T cells, B-cell-depleted T cells, or PBMCs came the material, which was cDNA or gDNA.

V usage is TRBV19 and J usage is TRBJ1-3; D not certain. This receptor was taken from a woman aged 55-69 years with COVID-19, enrolled during active disease. Sequenced sample: peripheral blood. The CDR3 DNA is TGTGCCAGTAACGCTGGCGGTGGATATGGAAACACCATATATTTT. This codes for CASNAGGGYGNTIYF. The full variable domain, rest sourced from reference TRBV19 and TRBJ1-3, is DGGITQSPKYLFRKEGQNVTLSCEQNLNHDAMYWYRQDPGQGLRLIYYSQIVNDFQKGDIAEGYSVSREKKESFPLTVTSAQKNPTAFYLCASNAGGGYGNTIYFGEGSWLTVV.